The rows below give T cell receptor beta chains drawn from one sample of a study of tumour-infiltrating T cells in Burkitt lymphoma. The data were produced by immunoSEQ multiplex PCR, yet TCRdb's version contains in-frame clones alone and is incomplete. In the table there are around 1,400 clones, around 84% of which are singletons. Sequenced sample: tumor tissue. These receptors were collected from a human donor with Burkitt lymphoma. The CDR3 runs from the conserved cysteine through the conserved F or W. D genes are given only for firm matches. For some rows the clone size is stated as once, few or many, or as a class when expanded; others skip it.

abundance	d_gene	v_gene	j_gene	CDR3aa	CDR3nt
.	.	TRBV4-1	TRBJ2-2	CASSPVQLNTGELFF	TGCGCCAGCAGCCCAGTCCAGTTGAACACCGGGGAGCTGTTTTTT
few	.	TRBV5-5	TRBJ2-5	CASSPVGIGETQYF	TGTGCCAGCAGCCCAGTGGGGATCGGGGAGACCCAGTACTTC
.	.	TRBV13	TRBJ1-1	CASSLGRRDTEAFF	TGTGCCAGCAGCTTAGGAAGGAGGGACACTGAAGCTTTCTTT
few	.	TRBV19	TRBJ2-5	CASSWGEGSQYF	TGTGCCAGTAGTTGGGGGGAAGGGTCCCAGTACTTC
.	.	TRBV2	TRBJ1-6	CASSDDYNSPLHF	TGTGCCAGCAGTGACGACTATAATTCACCCCTCCACTTT
.	.	TRBV16	TRBJ2-5	CASSQSQEEKTQYF	TGTGCCAGCAGCCAATCGCAGGAGGAGAAGACCCAGTACTTC
once	.	TRBV29-1	TRBJ2-5	CSVDLRSEETQYF	TGCAGCGTTGATCTTAGATCAGAAGAGACCCAGTACTTC
.	TRBD2	TRBV5-1	TRBJ2-7	CASSLEASGYEQYF	TGCGCCAGCAGCTTGGAGGCTAGCGGCTACGAGCAGTACTTC
.	.	TRBV2	TRBJ2-7	CASIGTPRYEQYF	TGTGCCAGCATTGGGACGCCTCGCTACGAGCAGTACTTC
.	.	TRBV7-2	TRBJ2-1	CASSPSEYNEQFF	TGTGCCAGCAGCCCGTCGGAGTACAATGAGCAGTTCTTC
.	.	TRBV2	TRBJ2-1	CASRVPTGLRYNEQFF	TGTGCCAGCAGGGTCCCGACGGGACTCCGCTACAATGAGCAGTTCTTC
.	.	TRBV7-2	TRBJ2-1	CASSLAVGAYNEQFF	TGTGCCAGCAGCTTAGCGGTGGGGGCCTACAATGAGCAGTTCTTC
.	.	TRBV6-5	TRBJ1-2	CASSEDRVNGYTF	TGTGCCAGCAGCGAGGATAGGGTTAATGGCTACACCTTC
.	TRBD1	TRBV2	TRBJ1-5	CASRLLDRGPNQPQHF	TGTGCCAGCAGATTATTGGACAGGGGGCCGAATCAGCCCCAGCATTTT
.	.	TRBV6-5	TRBJ2-1	CASSYLGRDEQFF	TGTGCCAGCAGTTACTTGGGCCGCGATGAGCAGTTCTTC
.	TRBD2	TRBV9	TRBJ2-1	CASTEGLAGDNEQFF	TGTGCCAGCACCGAAGGACTAGCGGGGGACAATGAGCAGTTCTTC
.	.	TRBV21-1	TRBJ1-2	CASSPDRVSGYTF	TGTGCCAGCAGCCCTGACAGGGTATCTGGCTACACCTTC
.	.	TRBV6-6	TRBJ2-7	CASSASIGEQYF	TGTGCCAGCAGTGCCAGTATAGGCGAGCAGTACTTC
few	TRBD2	TRBV29-1	TRBJ2-3	CSVSGLAGSRDTQYF	TGCAGCGTTTCCGGACTAGCGGGAAGTCGGGATACGCAGTATTTT
.	.	TRBV29-1	TRBJ2-5	CSVEGGQETQYF	TGCAGCGTTGAGGGGGGTCAAGAGACCCAGTACTTC
once	.	TRBV5-4	TRBJ2-3	CASSERRGPDTQYF	TGTGCCAGCAGTGAGCGGAGGGGGCCGGATACGCAGTATTTT
.	TRBD2	TRBV30	TRBJ2-1	CAWSVGTTGYNEQFF	TGTGCCTGGAGTGTGGGGACTACAGGTTACAATGAGCAGTTCTTC
.	.	TRBV5-1	TRBJ2-3	CASSLEGTPTDTQYF	TGCGCCAGCAGCTTGGAAGGGACTCCGACAGATACGCAGTATTTT
.	TRBD1	TRBV14	TRBJ1-2	CASSQGTASGYGYTF	TGTGCTAGCAGCCAAGGGACAGCCTCGGGGTATGGCTACACCTTC
.	.	TRBV4-2	TRBJ2-5	CASRQDGLQETQYF	TGTGCCAGCAGACAAGACGGACTCCAAGAGACCCAGTACTTC
few	.	TRBV2	TRBJ2-7	CASSDGESSYEQYF	TGTGCCAGCAGTGATGGGGAGTCCTCCTACGAGCAGTACTTC
.	.	TRBV9	TRBJ2-2	CASSVGWDTGELFF	TGTGCCAGCAGCGTAGGATGGGACACCGGGGAGCTGTTTTTT